A selection of T cell receptor beta chains follows, all from one sample in a study of T cell responses to AZD1222 COVID-19 vaccine. Sequencing was performed with immunoSEQ multiplex PCR; in TCRdb, only in-frame clones are kept and a portion is missing. This table has 100,000 to 150,000 clones, 92% appearing once. The sequencing here drew on peripheral blood, taken 28 days after the second AZD1222 dose. Every receptor here comes from an adult who received the AZD1222 COVID-19 vaccine. CDR3s include the opening cysteine and the closing phenylalanine or tryptophan. The order of the fields is D gene, J gene, clone size, V gene, CDR3 protein, CDR3 DNA. D genes are given only for firm matches. Clone size, where shown, is once, few, many, or a class for clones that have expanded.

d_call: .; j_call: TRBJ1-2; clone_size: .; v_call: TRBV6-6; cdr3_aa: CASSEPGLGGYTF; cdr3_nt: TGTGCCAGCAGCGAACCGGGACTCGGGGGCTACACCTTC
d_call: .; j_call: TRBJ1-2; clone_size: .; v_call: TRBV20-1; cdr3_aa: CSGETNYGYTF; cdr3_nt: TGCAGCGGGGAGACTAACTATGGCTACACCTTC
d_call: .; j_call: TRBJ1-4; clone_size: .; v_call: TRBV24-1; cdr3_aa: CATSDPGSTNEKLFF; cdr3_nt: TGTGCCACCAGTGATCCCGGCTCAACTAATGAAAAACTGTTTTTT
d_call: .; j_call: TRBJ1-6; clone_size: .; v_call: TRBV2; cdr3_aa: CASIIHGSPLHF; cdr3_nt: TGTGCCAGCATTATTCATGGTTCACCCCTCCACTTT
d_call: .; j_call: TRBJ2-3; clone_size: once; v_call: TRBV5-1; cdr3_aa: CASSYRWGAVDTQYF; cdr3_nt: TGCGCCAGCAGCTACCGCTGGGGGGCAGTGGATACGCAGTATTTT
d_call: TRBD2; j_call: TRBJ2-1; clone_size: .; v_call: TRBV28; cdr3_aa: CASSFFTGGQFF; cdr3_nt: TGTGCCAGCAGTTTCTTCACGGGGGGGCAGTTCTTC
d_call: .; j_call: TRBJ1-4; clone_size: .; v_call: TRBV18; cdr3_aa: CASSTYKSGREKLFF; cdr3_nt: TGTGCCAGCTCAACCTACAAATCCGGCAGGGAAAAACTGTTTTTT
d_call: TRBD2; j_call: TRBJ2-7; clone_size: .; v_call: TRBV25-1; cdr3_aa: CASSDWTSGGHEQYF; cdr3_nt: TGTGCCAGCAGTGATTGGACTAGCGGGGGCCACGAGCAGTACTTC
d_call: TRBD1; j_call: TRBJ2-5; clone_size: .; v_call: TRBV30; cdr3_aa: CAWLGRDRVQETQYF; cdr3_nt: TGTGCCTGGCTAGGCCGGGACAGGGTACAAGAGACCCAGTACTTC
d_call: .; j_call: TRBJ2-7; clone_size: once; v_call: TRBV5-1; cdr3_aa: CASSLSGGSYEQYF; cdr3_nt: TGCGCCAGCAGCTTGAGTGGCGGATCCTACGAGCAGTACTTC
d_call: .; j_call: TRBJ1-1; clone_size: .; v_call: TRBV5-1; cdr3_aa: CASSLALNTEAFF; cdr3_nt: TGCGCCAGCAGCCTCGCCCTAAACACTGAAGCTTTCTTT
d_call: .; j_call: TRBJ1-2; clone_size: .; v_call: TRBV24-1; cdr3_aa: CATSDPTGPYGYTF; cdr3_nt: TGTGCCACCAGTGATCCGACAGGCCCCTATGGCTACACCTTC
d_call: .; j_call: TRBJ2-1; clone_size: .; v_call: TRBV19; cdr3_aa: CASSLDGSSYNEQFF; cdr3_nt: TGTGCCAGTAGTCTAGACGGGAGCTCCTACAATGAGCAGTTCTTC
d_call: .; j_call: TRBJ2-2; clone_size: .; v_call: TRBV3-1/TRBV3-2; cdr3_aa: CASSPGNTGELFF; cdr3_nt: TGTGCCAGCAGCCCCGGGAACACCGGGGAGCTGTTTTTT
d_call: .; j_call: TRBJ1-1; clone_size: once; v_call: TRBV18; cdr3_aa: CASSPRNPNTEAFF; cdr3_nt: TGTGCCAGCTCACCCCGAAACCCGAACACTGAAGCTTTCTTT
d_call: .; j_call: TRBJ2-1; clone_size: .; v_call: TRBV7-5; cdr3_aa: CARSLTSGINEQFF; cdr3_nt: TGTGCCAGAAGCTTAACTAGCGGGATTAATGAGCAGTTCTTC
d_call: .; j_call: TRBJ2-7; clone_size: .; v_call: TRBV7-9; cdr3_aa: CASSLQGSNPYEQYF; cdr3_nt: TGTGCCAGCAGCTTACAGGGTTCCAACCCCTACGAGCAGTACTTC
d_call: .; j_call: TRBJ1-3; clone_size: .; v_call: TRBV3-1/TRBV3-2; cdr3_aa: CASSQGTSSGNTIYF; cdr3_nt: TGTGCCAGCAGCCAAGGGACGAGTTCTGGAAACACCATATATTTT
d_call: .; j_call: TRBJ1-5; clone_size: .; v_call: TRBV10-3; cdr3_aa: CAIGGPSQPQHF; cdr3_nt: TGTGCCATCGGGGGGCCGAGTCAGCCCCAGCATTTT